Judged by abundance, the clone carrying this T cell receptor (beta chain) is medium-sized. The antigen is undetermined. This sample was included in a study of CD8 T cells in ankylosing spondylitis. The CDR3 totals 15 residues. Germline CDR1 reads MGHRA; CDR2 reads YSYEKL. V gave up 0 bases and J gave up 3 bases, with 8 bases separating them. TCRdb recomputed calls from the 5' RACE reads with MiXCR, one row per CDR3 protein. In the table there are 340,000 or so distinct CDR3 sequences, around 15% of which are singletons. Study results and limitations: The authors reported significant enrichment of disease-linked clones in matched ankylosing spondylitis synovial fluid. Blood from ankylosing spondylitis patients appeared to carry a characteristic roughly 8-variant TCR beta motif. Prior literature has documented some motif variants in synovial fluid and blood from reactive arthritis.

The J gene is TRBJ2-2, the V gene TRBV4-1, with D possibly matching TRBD1 (5 bases). The sequenced sample was blood, either unsorted or a sorted T cell fraction (not recorded which). The TCR originated in a male donor with ankylosing spondylitis or in good health (not recorded which). Written as DNA, the CDR3 is TGCGCCAGCAGCCAAGAATTCAGGGACACCGGGGAGCTGTTTTTT. Translation: CASSQEFRDTGELFF.